Following are 9 T cell receptor beta chains from one sample sequenced in a study of blood T cell repertoires in COVID-19. Produced via immunoSEQ multiplex PCR; TCRdb's table is partial and in-frame only. In the table there are under 350,000 clones, 90% of which are singletons. Sequencing was carried out using PBMCs or T cells enriched from blood (not recorded which). The receptors were sampled from a man aged 55 to 70 who had recovered from COVID-19.

The rearrangement uses TRBV14 and TRBJ1-1; D gene uncertain. The germline V gene encodes CDR1 SGHDN and CDR2 FVKESK. V shed 0 bases and J shed 1 base, with 9 bases lying between them. CDR3 length: 15 amino acids. CDR3 nucleotide sequence: TGTGCCAGCAGCCAAGACGGCGGGAGGAACACTGAAGCTTTCTTT. It specifies CASSQDGGRNTEAFF.

The rearrangement links TRBV12-3 or TRBV12-4 to TRBJ1-1; D is undetermined. V was cut by 3 bases and J by 6 bases, with 11 bases left in between. The CDR3 runs to 13 residues. The CDR3 DNA reads as TGTGCCAGCAGTTTGGCGGCTAACGCTGAAGCTTTCTTT. Translated: CASSLAANAEAFF.

V and J are TRBV4-2 and TRBJ2-1; 10 positions match TRBD2. J lost 8 bases, V lost 1 base, and 11 bases had no gene match. Germline V gene lookup returns CDR1 LGHNA and CDR2 YNFKEQ. The CDR3 length is 17 residues. In DNA form, the CDR3 reads TGTGCCAGCAGCCAAGTTAGCAGCGGGAGGGCGGTTTATGAGCAGTTCTTC. This encodes CASSQVSSGRAVYEQFF.

The chain carries TRBV9 and TRBJ2-7; TRBD2 matches 7 bases. The CDR3 length is 14 residues. The germline V gene has CDR1 SGDLS and CDR2 YYNGEE. V lost 4 bases and J lost 2; bases outside the gene matches: 6. The CDR3 DNA follows: TGTGCCAGCAGCCCTTCGGGGACTACCTACGAGCAGTACTTC. Translation gives CASSPSGTTYEQYF.

V usage is TRBV4-1 and J usage is TRBJ1-3; maybe TRBD1 (6 bases). This CDR3 is built from 15 residues. V was clipped by 0 bases and J by 2 bases, with 8 bases between them. Per germline, CDR1 MGHRA and CDR2 YSYEKL. CDR3 sequence (DNA): TGCGCCAGCAGCCAAGATAGGGACACTGGAAACACCATATATTTT. This codes for CASSQDRDTGNTIYF.

This clone was observed a handful of times. V and J are TRBV7-9 and TRBJ1-2; tentatively, D is TRBD1 (5 bases). Germline values: CDR1 SEHNR, CDR2 FQNEAQ (reference sequence). Trimming removed 5 bases from V and 3 bases from J, with 19 bases in between. There are 16 residues in the CDR3. The DNA of the CDR3 is TGTGCCAGCAGCCAAGGGCGACAGTCCACTCACTATGGCTACACCTTC. It specifies CASSQGRQSTHYGYTF.

The rearrangement joins TRBV21-1 to TRBJ1-5; the tabulated D call, TRBD1, remains unverified against the DNA. TRBV21-1 is noted as a pseudogene. This CDR3 spans 19 amino acids. This CDR3 is CASSKVGLVEEGVNQPQHF. CDR3 in DNA: TGTGCCAGCAGCAAAGTCGGCTTGGTAGAAGAGGGGGTCAATCAGCCCCAGCATTTT.

J is TRBJ1-4 and V is TRBV2, with a tentative D call TRBD1 (5 bases). Germline V CDR1 and CDR2: SNHLY, FYNNEI. V lost 6 bases and J 10 bases, leaving 15 bases between the germline ends. This CDR3 is built from 13 residues. DNA for the CDR3: TGTGCCAGCAGGGGGCCCTGGGGGGGAAAACTGTTTTTT. Translating it yields CASRGPWGGKLFF.

For the CDR3, the DNA is TGTGCCACCAGCAGAGATCTGCGGCGGGAGCACACCGGGGAGCTGTTTTTT. It yields the protein CATSRDLRREHTGELFF. The genes are TRBV15 and TRBJ2-2, with 7 bases fitting TRBD2. Germline V gives CDR1 LNHNV, CDR2 YYDKDF (reference sequence). This CDR3 has 17 amino acids. Unmatched junction bases numbered 7, after V lost 0 bases and J lost 3 bases. The full variable domain, rest sourced from reference TRBV15 and TRBJ2-2, is DAMVIQNPRYQVTQFGKPVTLSCSQTLNHNVMYWYQQKSSQAPKLLFHYYDKDFNNEADTPDNFQSRRPNTSFCFLDIRSPGLGDTAMYLCATSRDLRREHTGELFFGEGSRLTVL.